This is a list of T cell receptor beta chains from one sample in a study of naive and memory T cell subsets. TCRdb re-analysed the UMI-ligation and nested PCR reads in MiXCR, keeping a single row per CDR3 protein. This table has tens of thousands of distinct CDR3 sequences, 8% to 9.5% appearing once. The specimen sequenced was naive CD8+ T cells from blood. The receptor set was obtained from a human donor in good health. Each CDR3 is given with its conserved first and last residue. Each record gives: V gene, D gene, J gene, clone size, CDR3 protein, CDR3 DNA. The D gene is left open where the match is weak. Where a row states a size, it is once, few, many or the class of an expanded clone; other rows omit it.

TRBV4-2,NA,TRBJ1-2,few,CASSQDNRAHTF,TGTGCCAGCAGCCAAGATAACAGGGCCCACACCTTC
TRBV5-5,NA,TRBJ2-1,NA,CASSVGSIGEQFF,TGTGCCAGCAGTGTCGGTTCCATCGGTGAGCAGTTCTTC
TRBV19,TRBD1,TRBJ1-5,many,CASSSGDRSSENSNQPQHF,TGTGCCAGTAGTAGCGGGGACAGGTCATCCGAGAATAGCAATCAGCCCCAGCATTTT
TRBV27,NA,TRBJ2-2,many,CASSLRQLTGELFF,TGTGCCAGCAGTTTACGTCAGCTCACCGGGGAGCTGTTTTTT
TRBV5-5,NA,TRBJ1-1,NA,CASSPEGYMNTEAFF,TGTGCCAGCAGCCCGGAAGGGTACATGAACACTGAAGCTTTCTTT
TRBV7-9,TRBD1,TRBJ2-5,few,CASSYPGQSQETQYF,TGTGCCAGCAGTTACCCGGGACAGAGCCAAGAGACCCAGTACTTC
TRBV4-1,TRBD1,TRBJ1-5,few,CASSQDVNRGLRQPQHF,TGCGCCAGCAGCCAAGATGTAAACAGGGGTTTACGTCAGCCCCAGCATTTT
TRBV27,TRBD1,TRBJ2-5,few,CASSSNWDRAETQYF,TGTGCCAGCAGTTCAAACTGGGACAGGGCAGAGACCCAGTACTTC
TRBV9,TRBD1,TRBJ2-5,NA,CASSFSGTVGETQYF,TGTGCCAGCAGCTTCTCCGGGACAGTGGGAGAGACCCAGTACTTC
TRBV5-1,NA,TRBJ2-1,NA,CASSLDTLNDYNEQFF,TGCGCCAGCAGCTTGGATACATTAAATGATTACAATGAGCAGTTCTTC
TRBV15,NA,TRBJ2-5,NA,CATSRDRGDLETQYF,TGTGCCACCAGCAGAGATCGCGGAGATTTGGAGACCCAGTACTTC
TRBV12-3/TRBV12-4,NA,TRBJ2-5,many,CASRRDTGQETQYF,TGTGCCAGCAGACGGGACACCGGGCAAGAGACCCAGTACTTC
TRBV7-2,TRBD2,TRBJ2-7,NA,CASSLALAGGPDEQYF,TGTGCCAGCAGCTTAGCCCTAGCGGGAGGGCCTGACGAGCAGTACTTC
TRBV29-1,NA,TRBJ2-7,NA,CSVRRADTYEQYF,TGCAGCGTTAGGCGGGCGGACACCTACGAGCAGTACTTC
TRBV6-6,NA,TRBJ2-2,many,CASSYFNTGELFF,TGTGCCAGCAGTTACTTCAACACCGGGGAGCTGTTTTTT
TRBV10-3,NA,TRBJ1-3,NA,CAIRAWGAHGNTIYF,TGTGCCATCAGGGCGTGGGGGGCGCATGGAAACACCATATATTTT
TRBV6-6,NA,TRBJ2-7,many,CASSPSAEQYF,TGTGCCAGCAGCCCCTCGGCCGAGCAGTACTTC
TRBV27,NA,TRBJ2-3,few,CASSHGLYTQYF,TGTGCCAGCAGCCACGGCCTTTATACGCAGTATTTT
TRBV28,NA,TRBJ2-7,few,CASSFTRTYEQYF,TGTGCCAGCAGTTTCACTAGGACCTACGAGCAGTACTTC
TRBV7-6,NA,TRBJ1-5,many,CASSGGIGSNQPQHF,TGTGCCAGCAGCGGCGGGATCGGCAGCAATCAGCCCCAGCATTTT
TRBV11-1,TRBD2,TRBJ2-1,NA,CASSLPSGGYNEQFF,TGTGCCAGCAGCTTACCTAGCGGGGGATACAATGAGCAGTTCTTC
TRBV27,TRBD1,TRBJ2-7,few,CASSTGDTYEQYF,TGTGCCAGCAGCACAGGGGATACCTACGAGCAGTACTTC
TRBV6-6,NA,TRBJ1-5,few,CASSLGTALNQPQHF,TGTGCCAGCAGTTTGGGGACCGCTCTAAATCAGCCCCAGCATTTT
TRBV29-1,TRBD2,TRBJ2-1,NA,CSVVGLAGISYNEQFF,TGCAGCGTCGTGGGACTAGCGGGGATATCCTACAATGAGCAGTTCTTC
TRBV12-3/TRBV12-4,NA,TRBJ2-7,NA,CASSFPTGVPYEQYF,TGTGCCAGCAGTTTCCCGACAGGAGTGCCCTACGAGCAGTACTTC
TRBV29-1,NA,TRBJ1-1,many,CSADPLLGQSNTEAFF,TGCAGCGCAGACCCTTTACTTGGACAGTCGAACACTGAAGCTTTCTTT
TRBV19,NA,TRBJ2-7,few,CASSIRGYAGDEQYF,TGTGCCAGTAGTATCCGAGGGTATGCAGGCGACGAGCAGTACTTC
TRBV30,NA,TRBJ1-2,few,CASSLGDGYTF,TGTGCCTCCTCTTTAGGGGATGGCTACACCTTC
TRBV12-3/TRBV12-4,NA,TRBJ2-3,many,CASRQQGESTDTQYF,TGTGCCAGCAGGCAACAGGGAGAAAGCACAGATACGCAGTATTTT
TRBV7-6,NA,TRBJ1-5,NA,CASSLDPDQPQHF,TGTGCCAGCAGCTTAGACCCCGATCAGCCCCAGCATTTT
TRBV6-6,NA,TRBJ2-7,few,CASSYSRDWSYEQYF,TGTGCCAGCAGTTACTCGAGGGACTGGAGCTACGAGCAGTACTTC
TRBV7-8,NA,TRBJ1-2,few,CASSLAVGTDYGYTF,TGTGCCAGCAGCTTAGCCGTGGGAACTGACTATGGCTACACCTTC
TRBV4-1,TRBD2,TRBJ2-1,many,CASSQEGTSGSFEQFF,TGCGCCAGCAGCCAAGAAGGGACTAGCGGGAGTTTTGAGCAGTTCTTC
TRBV6-6,NA,TRBJ2-1,NA,CASTNRSASNEQFF,TGTGCCAGCACCAACCGTTCTGCGTCCAATGAGCAGTTCTTC
TRBV28,NA,TRBJ2-1,many,CASRPGLYEQFF,TGTGCCAGCAGACCAGGGTTGTATGAGCAGTTCTTC
TRBV6-2/TRBV6-3,NA,TRBJ2-7,few,CAIRAESYEQYF,TGTGCCATCCGGGCCGAGTCCTACGAGCAGTACTTC
TRBV28,TRBD2,TRBJ2-1,few,CASSQGLAGKGNEQFF,TGTGCCAGCAGTCAGGGACTAGCGGGAAAGGGCAATGAGCAGTTCTTC
TRBV7-9,NA,TRBJ1-4,NA,CASSSLQGHANEKLFF,TGTGCCAGCAGCTCTCTGCAGGGTCATGCTAATGAAAAACTGTTTTTT
TRBV12-3/TRBV12-4,NA,TRBJ1-2,NA,CASSLASRGNYGYTF,TGTGCCAGCAGTTTAGCTTCTCGAGGCAACTATGGCTACACCTTC
TRBV28,NA,TRBJ2-5,few,CASSLVGGRPQETQYF,TGTGCCAGCAGTTTAGTGGGGGGGCGCCCCCAAGAGACCCAGTACTTC
TRBV5-8,NA,TRBJ2-5,NA,CASSYWQQETQYF,TGTGCCAGCAGCTACTGGCAACAAGAGACCCAGTACTTC